This T cell receptor (beta chain) was identified during a study of early T cells in non-severe SARS-CoV-2 infection. The germline V gene encodes CDR1 SGHTA and CDR2 FQGNSA. This CDR3 contains 16 residues. Trimming at V came to 4 bases and at J to 2 bases, leaving 4 bases not matched to a gene. Via MiXCR, TCRdb re-called the 5' RACE reads, giving one row per CDR3 protein. Of approximately 81,000 distinct CDR3 sequences in the sample, more than 13% were seen once. This clonotype has a count of ten or more. The receptor was derived from an adult who was a healthcare worker with PCR-confirmed SARS-CoV-2 infection or an uninfected control (not recorded which). This chain links TRBV7-2 with TRBJ2-2; 10 positions match TRBD1. The sequenced sample was whole blood. CDR3 region: CASSSGQGGNTGELFF. DNA of the CDR3: TGTGCCAGCAGCTCAGGACAGGGGGGCAACACCGGGGAGCTGTTTTTT.